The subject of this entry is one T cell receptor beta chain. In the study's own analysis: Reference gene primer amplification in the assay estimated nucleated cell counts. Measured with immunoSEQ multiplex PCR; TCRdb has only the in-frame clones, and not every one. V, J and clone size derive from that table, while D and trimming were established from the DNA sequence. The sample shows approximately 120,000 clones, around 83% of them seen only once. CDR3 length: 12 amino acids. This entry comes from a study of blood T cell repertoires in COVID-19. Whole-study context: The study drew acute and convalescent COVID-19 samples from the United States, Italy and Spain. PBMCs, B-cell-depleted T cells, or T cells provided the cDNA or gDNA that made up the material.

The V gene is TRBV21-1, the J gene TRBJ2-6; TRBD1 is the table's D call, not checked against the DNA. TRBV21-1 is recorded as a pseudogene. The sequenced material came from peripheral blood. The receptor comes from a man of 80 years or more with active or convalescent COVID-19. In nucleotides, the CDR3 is TGTGCCAGCAGCACAAGGACGAGGGGGTGTACTTTC. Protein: CASSTRTRGCTF.